Following are 9 T cell receptor beta chains from one sample sequenced in a study of blood T cell repertoires in COVID-19. Clones were read by immunoSEQ multiplex PCR, and TCRdb kept only the in-frame ones, dropping some. The sample shows 150,000 or so clones, about 90% of them seen only once. Material: peripheral blood. The receptor source for this set is a man younger than 40 with COVID-19, enrolled during active disease.

This sequence joins TRBV7-8 and TRBJ1-4; tentatively, D is TRBD1 (5 bases). Trimming removed 2 bases at V and 15 bases at J, with 10 bases between. The CDR3 spans 11 residues. The germline V gene encodes CDR1 SGHVS and CDR2 FQNEAQ. The CDR3, as DNA: TGTGCCAGCAGCTTAAGGGACTTGGTGTTTTTT. It is translated as CASSLRDLVFF.

A few counts support this clone. The V and J genes are TRBV30 and TRBJ1-1, with a weak D call TRBD1 (5 bases). CDR1 is GTSNPN, CDR2 SVGIG, per germline (reference sequence). The CDR3 has 14 residues. V was pared by 5 bases and J by 4 bases, with 17 bases between. CDR3 DNA sequence: TGTGCCTGGCGCGGGGGGGTGCGGGGCACTGAAGCTTTCTTT. It yields the protein CAWRGGVRGTEAFF.

A few counts support this clone. V gene TRBV7-8 combines with J gene TRBJ2-7; possibly TRBD2 for D (6 bases). CDR1 is SGHVS and CDR2 is FQNEAQ in the germline V gene. Deletions cut 5 bases from V and 0 bases from J, with 14 bases between. CDR3 length: 15 residues. This CDR3 is CASSQGLAFSYEQYF. In DNA form, the CDR3 reads TGTGCCAGCAGCCAAGGCCTAGCGTTCTCCTACGAGCAGTACTTC.

V gene TRBV10-1 combines with J gene TRBJ2-7; D possibly corresponds to TRBD1 (6 bases). CDR3 length equals 18 residues. Germline-derived CDR1 and CDR2 are WNHNN and SYGVQD (reference sequence). V was trimmed by 2 bases and J by 0 bases, leaving 20 bases between them. The CDR3 reads CASSEMSLSTGFSYEQYF. The CDR3 DNA reads as TGCGCCAGCAGTGAGATGAGCTTGTCAACAGGGTTCTCCTACGAGCAGTACTTC.

The chain employs TRBV11-1 and TRBJ2-7; 7 positions match TRBD2. Per the germline V gene, CDR1 is SGHAT and CDR2 is FQDESV (reference sequence). V dropped 5 bases and J dropped 3; count of bases not matched to a gene: 7. This CDR3 is built from 14 residues. DNA of the CDR3: TGTGCCAGCAGCCTCCGGGACTACAACTACGAGCAGTACTTC. It codes for CASSLRDYNYEQYF. Drawing the rest from reference TRBV11-1 and TRBJ2-7, the complete variable domain is EAEVAQSPRYKITEKSQAVAFWCDPISGHATLYWYRQILGQGPELLVQFQDESVVDDSQLPKDRFSAERLKGVDSTLKIQPAELGDSAMYLCASSLRDYNYEQYFGPGTRLTVT.

Here the CDR3 DNA reads TGTGCCAGCAGCTTCCGGGACAGGGGACCCTACGAGCAGTACTTC. Amino acid sequence: CASSFRDRGPYEQYF. This rearrangement joins TRBV13 to TRBJ2-7, with 10 bases matching TRBD1. After removal of 3 bases from V and 2 bases from J, the junction contained 4 bases not matched to a gene. Germline loops: CDR1 PRHDT, CDR2 FYEKMQ (reference sequence). There are 15 residues in the CDR3.

J is TRBJ2-3 and V is TRBV15; 8 bases line up with TRBD2. Germline CDR1 reads LNHNV; CDR2 reads YYDKDF (reference sequence). This CDR3 contains 16 residues. V shed 0 bases, J shed 2 bases, and the junction held 4 bases outside the gene matches. DNA for the CDR3: TGTGCCACCAGCAGAGATTCGGGGGGGCTCACAGATACGCAGTATTTT. Protein product: CATSRDSGGLTDTQYF.

The rearrangement links TRBV28 to TRBJ1-4; 9 positions match TRBD1. The germline V gene encodes CDR1 MDHEN and CDR2 SYDVKM. This CDR3 spans 13 amino acids. V dropped 9 bases and J dropped 7; count of bases not matched to a gene: 6. The CDR3 region is CARGDRVSEKLFF. For the CDR3, the DNA is TGTGCCAGAGGGGACAGGGTGAGTGAAAAACTGTTTTTT.

This clone was picked up one time. This chain uses TRBV7-3 with TRBJ1-1, with 8 bases lining up with TRBD1. V trimming: 4 bases; J trimming: 5 bases; junction bases outside the gene matches: 6. Germline V CDR1 and CDR2: SGHTA, FQGTGA. The CDR3 extends over 14 amino acids. CDR3 amino acids: CASSWGQAGTEAFF. The CDR3 DNA reads TGTGCCAGCAGCTGGGGACAGGCTGGTACTGAAGCTTTCTTT.